This T cell receptor (beta chain) was captured by sequencing in a study of T cells in Graves' hyperthyroidism and ophthalmopathy. Worth noting for this clonotype: The antigen is unknown.

The study's findings and limits: The model's output predicted ophthalmopathy at a median of 6.5 months prior to onset. Blood also carried most thyroid clonotypes expanded above 0.001.

Template material for amplifying TCR beta CDR3 regions consisted of RNA transcripts. The HTBI primer set served for first-round RT-PCR of the TCR CDR3. MiXCR was run by TCRdb on the multiplex PCR reads, yielding one entry per CDR3 protein. The sample contains under 400,000 distinct CDR3 sequences, around 15% of which appear only once. Looked up from germline, CDR1 is MGHRA and CDR2 is YSYEKL. Germline trimming cut 5 bases from V and 5 bases from J; bases unmatched to any gene: 13. There are 16 residues in the CDR3. The sequence derives from a woman aged 55-69 years with Graves' ophthalmopathy. This chain uses TRBV4-1 with TRBJ2-3; TRBD2 agrees at 7 bases. The specimen sequenced was blood. The CDR3 region has the DNA TGCGCCAGCAGCGGGCTAGGAGCGGGACCACTAGATACGCAGTATTTT. This gives the protein CASSGLGAGPLDTQYF.